The T cell receptor beta chain described here comes from a study of vaccination and CD4 T cells after COVID-19. CDR1 and CDR2 (germline): DFQATT, SNEGSKA (reference sequence). The CDR3 loop spans 13 amino acids. The ends were cut back, 0 bases at V and 2 bases at J, with 6 bases in the middle. Once obtained from cultured CD4+ T cells, the DNA was sequenced using the Oncomine TCR Beta short-read assay. TCRdb re-called the PCR reads through MiXCR, storing one row per CDR3 protein. The data contain more than 10,000 distinct CDR3 sequences, about 50% of them seen just once; the ten biggest clones take up about 21%. In its sample, this clonotype was seen a few times. Its target is unknown. Treatment specified: approximately 9-day PBMC culture with coronavirus spike peptide pools or control peptides (ViraFEST assay).

The chain links TRBV20-1 to TRBJ2-3; no firm D call. Sequenced material: CD4+ T cells from blood, cultured in vitro. This receptor was obtained from a human donor who had recovered from COVID-19. The chain's CDR3 is CSARDGVTDTQYF. The CDR3 DNA sequence: TGCAGTGCTAGAGATGGGGTCACAGATACGCAGTATTTT.